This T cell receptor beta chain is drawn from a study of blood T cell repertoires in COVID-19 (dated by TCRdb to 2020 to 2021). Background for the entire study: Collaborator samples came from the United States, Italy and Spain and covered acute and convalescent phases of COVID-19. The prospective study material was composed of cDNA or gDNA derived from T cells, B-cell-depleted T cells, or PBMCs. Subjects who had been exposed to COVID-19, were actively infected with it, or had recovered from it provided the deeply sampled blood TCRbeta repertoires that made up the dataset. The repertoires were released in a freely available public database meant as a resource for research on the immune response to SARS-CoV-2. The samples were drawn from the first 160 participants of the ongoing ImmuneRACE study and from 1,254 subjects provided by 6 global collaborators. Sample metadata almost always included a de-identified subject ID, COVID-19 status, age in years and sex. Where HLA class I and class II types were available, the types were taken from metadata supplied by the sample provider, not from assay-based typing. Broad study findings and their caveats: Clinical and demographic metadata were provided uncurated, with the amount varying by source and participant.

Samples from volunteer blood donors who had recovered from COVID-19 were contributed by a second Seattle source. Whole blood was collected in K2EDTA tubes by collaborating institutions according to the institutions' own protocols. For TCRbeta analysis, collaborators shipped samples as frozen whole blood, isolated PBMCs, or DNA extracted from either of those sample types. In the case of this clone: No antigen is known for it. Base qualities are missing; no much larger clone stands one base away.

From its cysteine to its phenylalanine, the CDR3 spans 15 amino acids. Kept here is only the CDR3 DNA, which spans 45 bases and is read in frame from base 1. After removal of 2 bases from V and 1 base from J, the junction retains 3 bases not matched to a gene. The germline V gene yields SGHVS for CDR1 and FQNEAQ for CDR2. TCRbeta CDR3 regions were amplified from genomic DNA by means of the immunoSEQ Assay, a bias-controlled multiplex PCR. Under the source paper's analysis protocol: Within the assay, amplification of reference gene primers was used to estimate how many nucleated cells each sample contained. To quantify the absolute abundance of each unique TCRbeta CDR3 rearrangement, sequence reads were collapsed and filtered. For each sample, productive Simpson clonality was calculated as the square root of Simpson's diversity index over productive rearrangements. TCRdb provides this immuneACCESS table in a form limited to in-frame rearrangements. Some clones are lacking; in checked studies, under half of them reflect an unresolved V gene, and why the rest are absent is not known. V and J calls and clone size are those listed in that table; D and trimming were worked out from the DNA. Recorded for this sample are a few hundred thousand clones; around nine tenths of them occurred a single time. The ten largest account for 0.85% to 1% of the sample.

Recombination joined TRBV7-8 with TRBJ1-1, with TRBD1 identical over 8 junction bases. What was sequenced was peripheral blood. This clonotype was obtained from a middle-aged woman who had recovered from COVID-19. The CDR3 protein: CASSLLQGANTEAFF. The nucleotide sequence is TGTGCCAGCAGCTTACTTCAGGGGGCGAACACTGAAGCTTTCTTT.